Below, 19 T cell receptor beta chains from the same sample are listed, as sequenced in a study of blood T cell repertoires in COVID-19. Method: immunoSEQ multiplex PCR; TCRdb's copy keeps in-frame clones and lacks some. This sample has 430,000 or so clones; 70% to 90% occur once, and the top ten carry roughly 0.84%. The sample consisted of peripheral blood. Receptors originate from a young man with COVID-19, enrolled during active disease.

This rearrangement joins TRBV30 to TRBJ1-1; TRBD1 matches 11 bases. The ends lost 6 bases at V and 6 bases at J; junction bases unmatched: 15. The germline CDR1 and CDR2 sequences are GTSNPN and SVGIG (reference sequence). The CDR3 covers 16 residues. The CDR3 here is CACEAGQGATWAEAFF. In nucleotides, the CDR3 is TGTGCCTGCGAAGCCGGACAGGGGGCGACGTGGGCTGAAGCTTTCTTT.

As regards this clone: The same CDR3 also results from other DNA sequences found in this sample. The genes are TRBV5-1 and TRBJ2-5; 16 positions agree with TRBD2. Germline V gene lookup returns CDR1 SGHRS and CDR2 YFSETQ. The CDR3 totals 16 residues. The trim removed 4 bases at V and 4 bases at J, leaving 4 bases unmatched. The CDR3 sequence: CASSPGLAGGLETQYF. CDR3 bases: TGCGCCAGCAGCCCGGGACTAGCGGGGGGGCTAGAGACCCAGTACTTC. Supplemented by reference TRBV5-1 and TRBJ2-5, the full variable domain reads KAGVTQTPRYLIKTRGQQVTLSCSPISGHRSVSWYQQTPGQGLQFLFEYFSETQRNKGNFPGRFSGRQFSNSRSEMNVSTLELGDSALYLCASSPGLAGGLETQYFGPGTRLLVL.

The chain uses TRBV19 and TRBJ1-4; 10 nucleotides match TRBD1. Germline CDR1 is LNHDA and CDR2 is SQIVND (reference sequence). The length of the CDR3 is 13 residues. The V gene end was trimmed by 8 bases and the J gene end by 8 bases; junction bases not matched to a gene: 5. CDR3: CASGRDRGEKLFF. The CDR3 DNA reads TGTGCCAGTGGTAGGGACAGGGGCGAAAAACTGTTTTTT.

The gene calls are TRBV29-1 and TRBJ2-1; 9 bases are a match to TRBD1. The J segment lost 7 bases and the V segment lost 5 bases, leaving 3 bases of the junction unmatched. Germline V gene lookup returns CDR1 SQVTM and CDR2 ANQGSEA. The CDR3 has 12 residues. The CDR3 reads CSVRQGGNEQFF. The CDR3 DNA follows: TGCAGCGTTCGACAGGGGGGGAATGAGCAGTTCTTC.

The table lists this clone with a count of one. This rearrangement joins TRBV7-9 to TRBJ2-5; D not resolved. CDR1 and CDR2 (germline): SEHNR, FQNEAQ (reference sequence). There are 14 residues in the CDR3. Trimming took off 6 bases at V and 5 bases at J, with 16 bases between the two ends. CDR3 residues: CASSHKNMWETQYF. The CDR3 coding sequence is TGTGCCAGCAGTCACAAAAATATGTGGGAGACCCAGTACTTC. Full variable domain (rest looked up from reference TRBV7-9 and TRBJ2-5): DTGVSQNPRHKITKRGQNVTFRCDPISEHNRLYWYRQTLGQGPEFLTYFQNEAQLEKSRLLSDRFSAERPKGSFSTLEIQRTEQGDSAMYLCASSHKNMWETQYFGPGTRLLVL.

This chain links TRBV4-2 with TRBJ1-5; 8 bases map to TRBD1. V gave up 4 bases and J gave up 5 bases; unmatched junction bases: 1. CDR1 is LGHNA, CDR2 YNFKEQ, per germline. CDR3 length: 13 amino acids. CDR3: CASSLGQDQPQHF. The CDR3 DNA follows: TGTGCCAGCAGCCTGGGACAGGATCAGCCCCAGCATTTT.

There are a few counts of this clone. V is TRBV7-9 and J is TRBJ2-1; TRBD2 matches at 9 bases. Germline CDR1 SEHNR, CDR2 FQNEAQ (reference sequence). The CDR3 is 14 residues long. J lost 6 bases, V lost 3 bases, and 3 bases had no gene match. CDR3 sequence (DNA): TGTGCCAGCAGCTTGGGACTAGCTGGCAATGAGCAGTTCTTC. Translation gives CASSLGLAGNEQFF. Filled out from reference TRBV7-9 and TRBJ2-1, the complete variable domain reads DTGVSQNPRHKITKRGQNVTFRCDPISEHNRLYWYRQTLGQGPEFLTYFQNEAQLEKSRLLSDRFSAERPKGSFSTLEIQRTEQGDSAMYLCASSLGLAGNEQFFGPGTRLTVL.

J is TRBJ2-5 and V is TRBV19; 11 bases map to TRBD2. Trimming took 3 bases from V and 4 from J; bases not matched to a gene: 7. The CDR3 extends over 16 amino acids. Germline assignment: CDR1 LNHDA and CDR2 SQIVND (reference sequence). The CDR3: CASSIGGTSGGETQYF. CDR3 sequence (DNA): TGTGCCAGTAGTATTGGGGGGACTAGCGGTGGAGAGACCCAGTACTTC.

The chain has TRBV30 and TRBJ2-2, with D tentatively TRBD2 (5 bases). The V and J ends lost 2 bases and 4 bases respectively, with 11 bases between them. This CDR3 has 14 amino acids. Germline V gives CDR1 GTSNPN, CDR2 SVGIG (reference sequence). The CDR3 region is CAWSFGEITGELFF. CDR3 sequence (DNA): TGTGCCTGGAGTTTTGGGGAGATCACCGGGGAGCTGTTTTTT.

V is TRBV4-1 and J is TRBJ2-3; perhaps TRBD1 as D (6 bases). The CDR3 runs 15 residues. V was trimmed by 4 bases and J by 2 bases, leaving 13 bases between them. Per the germline V gene, CDR1 is MGHRA and CDR2 is YSYEKL. CDR3 in DNA: TGCGCCAGCAGCCTTCCGGGACACAACACAGATACGCAGTATTTT. Translating it yields CASSLPGHNTDTQYF.

The CDR3, as DNA: TGCAGCGTTGAAGATTTTTGGGGCGGGAACACTGAAGCTTTCTTT. It is translated as CSVEDFWGGNTEAFF. The chain links TRBV29-1 to TRBJ1-1, with D perhaps matching TRBD1 (5 bases). This CDR3 spans 15 amino acids. The germline CDR1 and CDR2 sequences are SQVTM and ANQGSEA. V lost 0 bases and J 1 base, leaving 12 bases between the germline ends.

The chain recombines TRBV5-1 with TRBJ1-4, with no clear D. V lost 4 bases and J 0 bases, leaving 7 bases between the germline ends. Per the germline V gene, CDR1 is SGHRS and CDR2 is YFSETQ. This CDR3 has 14 residues. The CDR3 nucleotides are TGCGCCAGCAGCCTAATGACAACTAATGAAAAACTGTTTTTT. Translated: CASSLMTTNEKLFF.

The chain joins TRBV3-1 (or the pseudogene TRBV3-2) to TRBJ2-7; TRBD2 matches at 8 bases. V shed 0 bases and J 3 bases; nucleotides not matched to a gene: 4. The CDR3 is made up of 15 amino acids. Germline lookup yields CDR1 LGHDT and CDR2 YNNKEL (reference sequence). CDR3 bases: TGTGCCAGCAGCCAAGATCCGGGAGGGGGCTACGAGCAGTACTTC. Its translation is CASSQDPGGGYEQYF.

The V call is TRBV18, the J call TRBJ2-3; 11 bases match TRBD2. The V gene's germline CDR1 is KGHSH and CDR2 LQKENI. The CDR3 has 22 residues. Unmatched junction bases numbered 27, after V lost 2 bases and J lost 8 bases. For the CDR3, the DNA is TGTGCCAGCTCACCATCCGCTGCCCTAGGCCTAACTAGCGGGAGTTACGGAGGTACGCAGTATTTT. This sequence encodes CASSPSAALGLTSGSYGGTQYF.

The CDR3 loop reads CATSVGGPLSTDTQYF. The DNA of the CDR3 is TGTGCCACCAGTGTGGGGGGGCCCCTTAGCACAGATACGCAGTATTTT. The chain combines TRBV24-1 with TRBJ2-3; possibly TRBD2 for D (7 bases). V was shortened by 5 bases and J by 0 bases, with 14 bases between the two germline ends. The CDR3 totals 16 residues. Per germline, CDR1 KGHDR and CDR2 SFDVKD.

The chain joins TRBV30 to TRBJ1-1, with 11 bases aligning to TRBD1. The germline V gene encodes CDR1 GTSNPN and CDR2 SVGIG (reference sequence). Unmatched junction bases numbered 9, after V lost 4 bases and J lost 8 bases. The CDR3 runs 14 residues. The CDR3 bases are TGTGCCTGGACCGTAGGGGGGACAGGGGGAGAAGCTTTCTTT. Protein product: CAWTVGGTGGEAFF. The full variable domain, completed using reference TRBV30 and TRBJ1-1, is SQTIHQWPATLVQPVGSPLSLECTVEGTSNPNLYWYRQAAGRGLQLLFYSVGIGQISSEVPQNLSASRPQDRQFILSSKKLLLSDSGFYLCAWTVGGTGGEAFFGQGTRLTVV.

The chain uses TRBV6-1 and TRBJ2-2; no clear D. Trimming removed 3 bases at V and 6 bases at J, with 8 bases between. The germline CDR1 and CDR2 sequences are MNHNS and SASEGT. The CDR3 consists of 13 residues. The CDR3 loop reads CASSEGSPGELFF. In nucleotides, the CDR3 is TGTGCCAGCAGTGAGGGCTCCCCCGGGGAGCTGTTTTTT.

This clone was detected once. The chain carries TRBV18 and TRBJ2-2; weak D call: TRBD2 (6 bases). This CDR3 is 15 amino acids long. V lost 4 bases and J 4 bases, leaving 13 bases between the germline ends. The germline V gene encodes CDR1 KGHSH and CDR2 LQKENI. CDR3: CASSLGPAGTGELFF. DNA for the CDR3: TGTGCCAGCTCACTCGGGCCAGCGGGCACCGGGGAGCTGTTTTTT. Filled out from reference TRBV18 and TRBJ2-2, the complete variable domain reads NAGVMQNPRHLVRRRGQEARLRCSPMKGHSHVYWYRQLPEEGLKFMVYLQKENIIDESGMPKERFSAEFPKEGPSILRIQQVVRGDSAAYFCASSLGPAGTGELFFGEGSRLTVL.

The rearrangement links TRBV3-1 (or the pseudogene TRBV3-2) to TRBJ2-3, with D possibly being TRBD2 (6 bases). Germline V lookup: CDR1 LGHDT, CDR2 YNNKEL (reference sequence). Trimming took 5 bases from V and 4 from J, leaving 10 bases between them. The CDR3 has 13 residues. CDR3 region: CASSSPGADTQYF. In DNA form, the CDR3 reads TGTGCCAGCAGCTCGCCGGGGGCAGATACGCAGTATTTT.